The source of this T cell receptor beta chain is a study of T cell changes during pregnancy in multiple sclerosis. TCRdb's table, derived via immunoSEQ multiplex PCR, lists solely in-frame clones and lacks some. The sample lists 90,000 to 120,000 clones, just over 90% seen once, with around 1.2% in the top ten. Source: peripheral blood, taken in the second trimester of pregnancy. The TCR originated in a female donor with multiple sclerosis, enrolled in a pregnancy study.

The CDR3 nucleotides are TGTGCCAGCAGTTCCGGGACTAGCGGGAGGGCCGGGTTTAGAGAGACCCAGTACTTC. It translates to CASSSGTSGRAGFRETQYF. This chain links TRBV7-3 with TRBJ2-5; 16 bases agree with TRBD2. The junction had 14 bases not matched to a gene; V was cut back by 6 bases and J by 4 bases. Germline assignment: CDR1 SGHTA and CDR2 FQGTGA. The CDR3 is 19 residues long.